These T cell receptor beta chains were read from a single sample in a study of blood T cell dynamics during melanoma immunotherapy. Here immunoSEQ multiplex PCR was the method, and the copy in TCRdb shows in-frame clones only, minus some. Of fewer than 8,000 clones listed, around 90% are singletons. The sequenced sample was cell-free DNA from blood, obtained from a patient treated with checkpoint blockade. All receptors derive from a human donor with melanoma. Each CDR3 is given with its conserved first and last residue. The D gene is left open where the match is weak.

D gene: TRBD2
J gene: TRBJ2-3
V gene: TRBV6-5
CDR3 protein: CASSLAGVADTQYF
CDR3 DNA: TGTGCCAGCAGTTTGGCGGGAGTGGCAGATACGCAGTATTTT

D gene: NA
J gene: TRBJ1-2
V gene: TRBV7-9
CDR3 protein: CASSLYGDGYGYTF
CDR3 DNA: TGTGCCAGCAGCTTGTACGGGGATGGCTATGGCTACACCTTC

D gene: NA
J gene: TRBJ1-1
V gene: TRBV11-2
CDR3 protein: CASSLNTGSTEAFF
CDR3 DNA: TGTGCCAGCAGCTTAAATACAGGGAGCACTGAAGCTTTCTTT

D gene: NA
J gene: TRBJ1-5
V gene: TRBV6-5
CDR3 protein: CASSYDGNQPQHF
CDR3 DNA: TGTGCCAGCAGTTACGATGGGAATCAGCCCCAGCATTTT

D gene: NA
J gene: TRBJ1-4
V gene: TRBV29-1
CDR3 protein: CSVQKPEEYEKLFF
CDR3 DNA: TGCAGCGTTCAGAAGCCTGAGGAATACGAAAAACTGTTTTTT

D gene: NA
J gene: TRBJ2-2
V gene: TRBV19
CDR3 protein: CASSNRGLAGELFF
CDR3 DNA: TGTGCCAGTAGTAACCGGGGCTTAGCCGGGGAGCTGTTTTTT

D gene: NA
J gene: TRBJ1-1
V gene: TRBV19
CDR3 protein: CASSMFGEGTEAFF
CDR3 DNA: TGTGCCAGTAGTATGTTCGGGGAAGGCACTGAAGCTTTCTTT

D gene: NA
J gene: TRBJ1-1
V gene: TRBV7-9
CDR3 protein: CASLGQTNTEAFF
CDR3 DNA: TGTGCCAGCCTCGGACAGACGAACACTGAAGCTTTCTTT

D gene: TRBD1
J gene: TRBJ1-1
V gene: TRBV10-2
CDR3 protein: CASRNRGGSAFF
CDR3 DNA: TGCGCCAGCCGGAACAGGGGAGGATCGGCTTTCTTT

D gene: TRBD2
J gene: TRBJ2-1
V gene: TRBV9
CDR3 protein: CASSPSGRPSYNEQFF
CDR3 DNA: TGTGCCAGCAGCCCCAGCGGGAGGCCCTCCTACAATGAGCAGTTCTTC

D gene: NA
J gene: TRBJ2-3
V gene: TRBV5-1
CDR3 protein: CASSLEGTDTQYF
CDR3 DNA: TGCGCCAGCAGCTTGGAAGGGACAGATACGCAGTATTTT

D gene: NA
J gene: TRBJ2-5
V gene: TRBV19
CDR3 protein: CASSVTGSEGTQYF
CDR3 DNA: TGTGCCAGTAGTGTTACAGGGAGTGAAGGGACCCAGTACTTC

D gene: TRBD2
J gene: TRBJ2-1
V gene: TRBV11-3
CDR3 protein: CASSFRGAGGLNEQFF
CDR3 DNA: TGTGCCAGCAGCTTCCGTGGAGCGGGAGGTTTGAATGAGCAGTTCTTC

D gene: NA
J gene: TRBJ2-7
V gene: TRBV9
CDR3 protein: CASSVGASEDYEQYF
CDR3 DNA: TGTGCCAGCAGCGTAGGGGCTAGCGAAGACTACGAGCAGTACTTC